The present entry profiles one T cell receptor beta chain with its context. This clone's antigen is unknown. Base-call qualities are not available, and no considerably larger clone is one nucleotide away. From each donor, a single peripheral blood sample of about 110 mL on average was drawn into heparinised tubes. Naive, central memory, regulatory and stem cell-like memory CD4+ T cells were sorted on a BD FACSAria II using a panel including CD45RO, CCR7, CD25, CD127, CD95 and CD27. Purity was above 98% for every sorted population. Right away, PBMCs were isolated by Lymphoprep density gradient centrifugation and were stained directly, with no culture step. So that batch effects would be minimized, each experiment stained and sorted samples in pairs, pairing one healthy donor with one patient. The data were obtained in a study of beta chain features in type 1 diabetes (dated by TCRdb to 2017 to 2018). For the wider study: Mean age, gender distribution, total cell number and subset yield were not different between patients and healthy donors. Regulatory and stem cell-like memory subsets were obtained from only 8 patients and about 8 healthy donors, while naive and central memory subsets were obtained from all 30 or so donors. The study compared the TCRB repertoires of sorted circulating CD4+ T cell subsets in recently diagnosed type 1 diabetes patients with those in matched healthy donors. A total of 107,917,701 sorted cells were examined across all samples, and the number of cells per subset was strongly correlated with RNA yield. Paper-wide results and their limitations: PCR might favor shorter templates, but patient and control samples were amplified and corrected together, so any skew would affect both groups equally. At VDJ recombination sites, type 1 diabetes patients had fewer insertions and more deleted nucleotides, which implies abnormalities in thymic rearrangement. Only small numbers of individuals were included in the HLA sub-analyses, which left unresolved whether HLA type had any influence on TCRB rearrangement. Because cDNA rather than genomic DNA was sequenced, highly expressing activated cells could have been over-represented, although no difference in activation and CD3 levels was found between groups. Naive, central memory and regulatory TCRB repertoires appeared to be more alike among patients than among healthy donors. Type 1 diabetes patients showed a moderate but significant shortening of TCRB CDR3 length in all four CD4+ subsets.

All of the isolated RNA was reverse transcribed with the High Capacity cDNA Reverse Transcription Kit, so expressed TCRB transcripts were sequenced. Naive, central memory and regulatory T cell samples underwent deep immunoSEQ sequencing, averaging about 3.57 million total reads per sample. Sorted cells were lysed in RLT buffer, and RNA was extracted using DNase-treated RNeasy Micro or Mini kits according to cell number. Each cell subset was processed on its own to prevent cross-contamination, while patient and healthy donor samples were processed together. The immunoSEQ multiplex PCR was used to amplify TCRB sequences from cDNA, yielding 87-bp fragments that span the CDR3 region. The amplicons were sequenced using the Illumina HiSeq platform. The study's processing was this. Synthetic template baselines were used to correct PCR bias computationally, reads within Hamming distance 2 were collapsed, and singletons that could not be merged were discarded. By aligning reads against IMGT, V, D and J genes, CDR3 length, and insertions or deletions at six rearrangement sites were assigned. Within each subset, clonotype counts were normalized to sorted cell number, after which true diversity and Gini coefficients were computed with the tcR R package. The overlap coefficient, calculated on TCRB nucleotide sequences, was used to measure repertoire sharing. Out-of-frame TCRB sequences from naive cells were analyzed to stand in for the pre-selection repertoire. Entries here come from immuneACCESS through TCRdb and include only in-frame sequences with V and J called. Some clones fail to appear in such tables; in the studies checked, an unresolved V gene covers under half of the shortfall, and the cause of the remainder is unknown. V, J and clone size derive from that table, while D and trimming were established from the DNA sequence. The table for this sample lists around 300,000 clones; roughly 9.6% of them were counted only once. The top ten hold just over 0.015% of the sample.

Input material: naive CD4+ T cells from blood. The cell subset or site label of this sample denotes: true naive CD4+ T cells. This TCR was sampled from a woman younger than 45 in good health.

Read as DNA, the sequence is TGTGCCTGCTCCTTAGCGGGAGGAGGAGAGACCCAGTACTTC. Its translation reads: CACSLAGGGETQYF. The rearranged segments are TRBV30 and TRBJ2-5; 10 bases in the middle match TRBD2. As encoded in the germline V gene (reference sequence), CDR1 is GTSNPN while CDR2 is SVGIG. V loses 6 bases at its end and J loses 4 bases; junction bases beyond the gene matches: 8. The CDR3 covers 14 residues, taking in both the cysteine and the phenylalanine. Solely the CDR3 DNA is kept, with 42 bases framed from the first base.